This is a list of T cell receptor beta chains from one sample in a study of blood T cell repertoires in COVID-19. Produced via immunoSEQ multiplex PCR; TCRdb's table is partial and in-frame only. The sample carries under 80,000 clones, about four fifths recorded once. Sequencing used peripheral blood. These receptors were collected from a human donor in a cohort sampled during active COVID-19. CDR3s include the opening cysteine and the closing phenylalanine or tryptophan. D genes are given only for firm matches. Clone size is not always given. Where it is, it says once, few, many or a class for expanded clones.

clone size: NA
D gene: TRBD2
CDR3 length: 13
J gene: TRBJ2-7
V gene: TRBV7-8
CDR3 protein: CASSFTSGYEQYF
CDR3 DNA: TGTGCCAGCAGCTTTACTAGCGGCTACGAGCAGTACTTC

clone size: NA
D gene: TRBD1
CDR3 length: 14
J gene: TRBJ1-2
V gene: TRBV28
CDR3 protein: CASSSTGTGGGYTF
CDR3 DNA: TGTGCCAGCAGTTCGACCGGGACAGGGGGTGGCTACACCTTC

clone size: once
D gene: NA
CDR3 length: 14
J gene: TRBJ1-5
V gene: TRBV6-5
CDR3 protein: CASSYRGSNQPQHF
CDR3 DNA: TGTGCCAGCAGTTATCGGGGTAGCAATCAGCCCCAGCATTTT

clone size: once
D gene: TRBD1
CDR3 length: 15
J gene: TRBJ1-2
V gene: TRBV6-6
CDR3 protein: CASSTTGDALMGYTF
CDR3 DNA: TGTGCCAGCAGTACAACAGGGGACGCGCTTATGGGCTACACCTTC

clone size: NA
D gene: NA
CDR3 length: 12
J gene: TRBJ2-5
V gene: TRBV11-3
CDR3 protein: CASSLERETQYF
CDR3 DNA: TGTGCCAGCAGCTTAGAGCGAGAGACCCAGTACTTC

clone size: NA
D gene: TRBD2
CDR3 length: 16
J gene: TRBJ2-1
V gene: TRBV19
CDR3 protein: CASSTGLAGEYNEQFF
CDR3 DNA: TGTGCCAGTAGTACAGGACTAGCGGGGGAATACAATGAGCAGTTCTTC

clone size: NA
D gene: TRBD2
CDR3 length: 14
J gene: TRBJ2-7
V gene: TRBV30
CDR3 protein: CAWRGSGSIYEQYF
CDR3 DNA: TGTGCCTGGAGGGGGAGCGGGAGTATCTACGAGCAGTACTTC

clone size: NA
D gene: NA
CDR3 length: 14
J gene: TRBJ2-1
V gene: TRBV19
CDR3 protein: CASTPLGTYNEQFF
CDR3 DNA: TGTGCCAGTACCCCTCTCGGTACCTACAATGAGCAGTTCTTC

clone size: NA
D gene: TRBD1
CDR3 length: 14
J gene: TRBJ1-1
V gene: TRBV5-4
CDR3 protein: CASSQDRGNTEAFF
CDR3 DNA: TGTGCCAGCAGCCAAGACAGGGGGAACACTGAAGCTTTCTTT

clone size: NA
D gene: TRBD2
CDR3 length: 15
J gene: TRBJ2-7
V gene: TRBV7-2
CDR3 protein: CASSTPSGSIYEQYF
CDR3 DNA: TGTGCCAGCAGCACGCCTAGCGGGAGTATCTACGAGCAGTACTTC

clone size: NA
D gene: NA
CDR3 length: 14
J gene: TRBJ1-1
V gene: TRBV7-9
CDR3 protein: CASSRRLMNTEAFF
CDR3 DNA: TGTGCCAGCAGCCGCAGGCTCATGAACACTGAAGCTTTCTTT

clone size: few
D gene: NA
CDR3 length: 15
J gene: TRBJ2-7
V gene: TRBV10-3
CDR3 protein: CAIRTPGADSYEQYF
CDR3 DNA: TGTGCCATCAGGACCCCAGGAGCGGACTCCTACGAGCAGTACTTC

clone size: NA
D gene: TRBD2
CDR3 length: 14
J gene: TRBJ2-7
V gene: TRBV28
CDR3 protein: CASTPGGGDYEQYF
CDR3 DNA: TGTGCCAGCACCCCGGGAGGGGGAGACTACGAGCAGTACTTC

clone size: NA
D gene: TRBD2
CDR3 length: 15
J gene: TRBJ2-5
V gene: TRBV28
CDR3 protein: CATTLAGGPMETQYF
CDR3 DNA: TGTGCCACTACGCTAGCGGGAGGGCCTATGGAGACCCAGTACTTC

clone size: NA
D gene: NA
CDR3 length: 13
J gene: TRBJ2-1
V gene: TRBV9
CDR3 protein: CASSVPAGNEQFF
CDR3 DNA: TGTGCCAGCAGCGTCCCAGCAGGAAATGAGCAGTTCTTC

clone size: few
D gene: TRBD2
CDR3 length: 16
J gene: TRBJ2-1
V gene: TRBV18
CDR3 protein: CASSPYGTSGLQEQFF
CDR3 DNA: TGTGCCAGCTCACCATACGGGACTAGCGGGCTACAGGAGCAGTTCTTC

clone size: NA
D gene: NA
CDR3 length: 16
J gene: TRBJ1-5
V gene: TRBV7-2
CDR3 protein: CASSLTGGTSNQPQHF
CDR3 DNA: TGTGCCAGCAGCTTAACGGGGGGGACGAGCAATCAGCCCCAGCATTTT

clone size: NA
D gene: NA
CDR3 length: 16
J gene: TRBJ1-3
V gene: TRBV9
CDR3 protein: CASSVNQGISGNTIYF
CDR3 DNA: TGTGCCAGCAGCGTAAACCAGGGTATCTCTGGAAACACCATATATTTT

clone size: NA
D gene: NA
CDR3 length: 15
J gene: TRBJ2-3
V gene: TRBV11-2
CDR3 protein: CASSQSGTSTDTQYF
CDR3 DNA: TGTGCCAGCTCCCAGAGCGGAACTAGCACAGATACGCAGTATTTT

clone size: NA
D gene: NA
CDR3 length: 14
J gene: TRBJ1-4
V gene: TRBV5-1
CDR3 protein: CASSLSGYREKLFF
CDR3 DNA: TGCGCCAGCAGCTTGTCCGGGTATCGGGAAAAACTGTTTTTT

clone size: NA
D gene: TRBD2
CDR3 length: 17
J gene: TRBJ2-2
V gene: TRBV4-3
CDR3 protein: CASSPLAGGRYTGELFF
CDR3 DNA: TGCGCCAGCAGCCCTCTGGCGGGAGGGAGGTACACCGGGGAGCTGTTTTTT

clone size: NA
D gene: NA
CDR3 length: 13
J gene: TRBJ2-7
V gene: TRBV19
CDR3 protein: CASSSRGRLEQYF
CDR3 DNA: TGTGCCAGTAGCTCCCGGGGGAGACTCGAGCAGTACTTC

clone size: NA
D gene: TRBD2
CDR3 length: 16
J gene: TRBJ2-7
V gene: TRBV7-8
CDR3 protein: CASSSSGTSGNYEQYF
CDR3 DNA: TGTGCCAGCAGTTCCTCCGGGACTAGCGGGAATTACGAGCAGTACTTC

clone size: NA
D gene: NA
CDR3 length: 16
J gene: TRBJ2-5
V gene: TRBV24-1
CDR3 protein: CATSEGFASASETQYF
CDR3 DNA: TGTGCCACCAGTGAAGGGTTCGCTAGCGCGTCGGAGACCCAGTACTTC

clone size: NA
D gene: TRBD1
CDR3 length: 15
J gene: TRBJ1-2
V gene: TRBV24-1
CDR3 protein: CATSEPGQGSYGYTF
CDR3 DNA: TGTGCCACCAGTGAACCGGGACAGGGGAGCTATGGCTACACCTTC

clone size: NA
D gene: TRBD1
CDR3 length: 18
J gene: TRBJ1-6
V gene: TRBV7-8
CDR3 protein: CASSLVVVRQGAYSPLHF
CDR3 DNA: TGTGCCAGCAGCTTAGTTGTCGTCAGACAGGGGGCATATTCACCCCTCCACTTT

clone size: NA
D gene: TRBD1
CDR3 length: 14
J gene: TRBJ2-2
V gene: TRBV19
CDR3 protein: CASSTQTGPGELFF
CDR3 DNA: TGTGCCAGTAGTACCCAGACAGGGCCCGGGGAGCTGTTTTTT

clone size: NA
D gene: TRBD2
CDR3 length: 18
J gene: TRBJ2-6
V gene: TRBV9
CDR3 protein: CASSPQLAGGPGANVLTF
CDR3 DNA: TGTGCCAGCAGCCCGCAACTAGCGGGAGGCCCTGGGGCCAACGTCCTGACTTTC

clone size: NA
D gene: TRBD2
CDR3 length: 16
J gene: TRBJ2-1
V gene: TRBV9
CDR3 protein: CASSETTSPTYNEQFF
CDR3 DNA: TGTGCCAGCAGCGAGACGACTAGCCCCACCTACAATGAGCAGTTCTTC

clone size: NA
D gene: NA
CDR3 length: 14
J gene: TRBJ2-3
V gene: TRBV28
CDR3 protein: CASSLPRDTDTQYF
CDR3 DNA: TGTGCCAGCAGTTTACCAAGAGACACAGATACGCAGTATTTT

clone size: NA
D gene: NA
CDR3 length: 16
J gene: TRBJ2-5
V gene: TRBV28
CDR3 protein: CASSPIGTSARETQYF
CDR3 DNA: TGTGCCAGCAGCCCCATCGGGACTTCCGCTCGGGAGACCCAGTACTTC

clone size: NA
D gene: NA
CDR3 length: 12
J gene: TRBJ1-4
V gene: TRBV3-1/TRBV3-2
CDR3 protein: CASSLRGEKLFF
CDR3 DNA: TGTGCCAGCAGCCTCCGCGGGGAAAAACTGTTTTTT

clone size: NA
D gene: TRBD2
CDR3 length: 17
J gene: TRBJ2-5
V gene: TRBV6-6
CDR3 protein: CASSRTPPSGNQETQYF
CDR3 DNA: TGTGCCAGCAGCCGAACCCCCCCCAGCGGGAACCAAGAGACCCAGTACTTC

clone size: once
D gene: NA
CDR3 length: 14
J gene: TRBJ2-2
V gene: TRBV5-1
CDR3 protein: CASSLQINTGELFF
CDR3 DNA: TGCGCCAGCAGCCTACAGATTAACACCGGGGAGCTGTTTTTT

clone size: NA
D gene: NA
CDR3 length: 13
J gene: TRBJ2-3
V gene: TRBV7-5
CDR3 protein: CARSPRSADTQYF
CDR3 DNA: TGTGCCAGAAGTCCCCGGTCCGCAGATACGCAGTATTTT

clone size: NA
D gene: NA
CDR3 length: 16
J gene: TRBJ2-7
V gene: TRBV12-2
CDR3 protein: CATPLAQETSGDEQYF
CDR3 DNA: TGTGCAACTCCATTAGCGCAAGAGACCTCAGGGGACGAGCAGTACTTC

clone size: NA
D gene: NA
CDR3 length: 16
J gene: TRBJ2-1
V gene: TRBV3-1/TRBV3-2
CDR3 protein: CASSQARVSSYNEQFF
CDR3 DNA: TGTGCCAGCAGCCAAGCCCGGGTTAGCTCCTACAATGAGCAGTTCTTC